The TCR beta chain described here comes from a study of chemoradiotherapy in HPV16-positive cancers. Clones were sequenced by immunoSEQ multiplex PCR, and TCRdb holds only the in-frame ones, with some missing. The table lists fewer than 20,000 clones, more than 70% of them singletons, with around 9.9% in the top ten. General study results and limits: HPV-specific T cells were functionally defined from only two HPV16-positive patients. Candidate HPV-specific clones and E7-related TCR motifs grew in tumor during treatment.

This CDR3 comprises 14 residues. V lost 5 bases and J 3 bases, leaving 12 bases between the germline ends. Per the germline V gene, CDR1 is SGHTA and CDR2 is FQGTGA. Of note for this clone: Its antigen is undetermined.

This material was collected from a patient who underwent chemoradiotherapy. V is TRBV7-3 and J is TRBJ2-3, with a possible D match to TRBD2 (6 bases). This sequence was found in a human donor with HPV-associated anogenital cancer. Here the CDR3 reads CASSPSGGTDTQYF. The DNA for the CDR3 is TGTGCCAGCAGCCCCTCTGGGGGGACAGATACGCAGTATTTT. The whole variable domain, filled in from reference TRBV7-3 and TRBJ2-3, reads GAGVSQTPSNKVTEKGKYVELRCDPISGHTALYWYRQSLGQGPEFLIYFQGTGAADDSGLPNDRFFAVRPEGSVSTLKIQRTERGDSAVYLCASSPSGGTDTQYFGPGTRLTVL.